These 30 T cell receptor beta chains came from one sample sequenced in a study of T cells in Graves' hyperthyroidism and ophthalmopathy. Authors of the study amplified TCR beta CDR3 regions from RNA transcripts. The HTBI primer set served for first-round RT-PCR of the TCR CDR3. TCRdb reprocessed the multiplex PCR reads with MiXCR, giving one entry per CDR3 protein. This sample yields about 540,000 distinct CDR3 sequences, of which around 46% are seen a single time; roughly 8.2% belongs to the top ten. The sample was peripheral blood or thyroid tissue (not recorded which). These receptors all come from a woman between 18 and 29 years old with Graves' hyperthyroidism.

This clonotype showed up just once. The V and J genes are TRBV15 and TRBJ1-1, with D perhaps TRBD1 (5 bases). Germline CDR1 is LNHNV and CDR2 is YYDKDF (reference sequence). This CDR3 contains 18 residues. Trimming left V 0 bases short and J 8 bases short, with 25 bases between. Here the CDR3 reads CATSRDRVAGPGLKEAFF. CDR3 sequence (DNA): TGTGCCACCAGCAGAGATCGGGTGGCGGGACCCGGTCTGAAAGAAGCTTTCTTT.

This chain links TRBV29-1 with TRBJ1-2, with D possibly matching TRBD1 (6 bases). V was shortened by 7 bases and J by 6 bases, with 12 bases between the two germline ends. CDR1 SQVTM and CDR2 ANQGSEA come from the germline V gene. The length of the CDR3 is 11 residues. Written as DNA, the CDR3 is TGCAGCGCCGCGGGGGGCGATGGCTACACCTTC. Protein: CSAAGGDGYTF.

In regard to this clonotype: Its ends do not fully match the called genes, so a read error is possible. The V gene is TRBV7-6, the J gene TRBJ1-4; no reliable D call. Germline CDR1 is SGHVS and CDR2 is FNYEAQ. The CDR3 extends over 16 amino acids. Here the CDR3 reads CPSSYSRESTNEKLFF. The CDR3 bases are TGTCCCAGCAGTTACTCCCGGGAATCAACTAATGAAAAACTGTTTTTT. Together with reference TRBV7-6 and TRBJ1-4, the CDR3 gives the full variable domain: GAGVSQSPRYKVTKRGQDVALRCDPISGHVSLYWYRQALGQGPEFLTYFNYEAQQDKSGLPNDRFSAERPEGSISTLTIQRTEQRDSAMYRCPSSYSRESTNEKLFFGSGTQLSVL.

This clonotype was seen a few times. V usage is TRBV7-2 and J usage is TRBJ2-5; 11 bases map to TRBD2. The junction had 6 bases not matched to a gene; V was cut back by 5 bases and J by 1 base. Germline V lookup: CDR1 SGHTA, CDR2 FQGNSA. The CDR3 loop spans 16 amino acids. The CDR3 loop reads CASSGRLAGSQETQYF. In nucleotides, the CDR3 is TGTGCCAGCAGCGGAAGACTAGCGGGAAGCCAAGAGACCCAGTACTTC.

About this clonotype itself: A much more abundant neighbour one base away suggests this may be a read error. This chain connects TRBV7-8 to TRBJ1-1; D gene ambiguous. The CDR3 consists of 14 residues. Trimming left V 5 bases short and J 5 bases short, with 15 bases between. CDR1 is SGHVS and CDR2 is FQNEAQ in the germline V gene. The CDR3 nucleotides read TGTGCCAGCAGCCTCGGGAAGCCCCCTACTGAAGCTTTCTTT. It is translated as CASSLGKPPTEAFF.

There are a few counts of this clonotype. The rearrangement uses TRBV7-9 and TRBJ1-2; 8 bases agree with TRBD1. Germline CDR1 SEHNR, CDR2 FQNEAQ (reference sequence). The CDR3 spans 14 residues. V lost 6 bases to trimming and J lost 5 bases; unmatched junction nucleotides: 8. The CDR3 here is CASSATTGGYGYTF. DNA for the CDR3: TGTGCCAGCAGTGCCACCACAGGGGGATATGGCTACACCTTC.

In this sample, this clonotype turned up a few times. The chain links TRBV5-1 to TRBJ2-5; D not resolved. Germline V gene data show CDR1 as SGHRS and CDR2 as YFSETQ. This CDR3 spans 12 amino acids. V was clipped by 4 bases and J by 2 bases, with 6 bases between them. The DNA of the CDR3 is TGCGCCAGCAGCATGCTACAAGAGACCCAGTACTTC. Its translation is CASSMLQETQYF.

This clonotype was seen ten or more times. The V gene is TRBV2, the J gene TRBJ2-7; 8 positions match TRBD2. The V gene end was trimmed by 4 bases and the J gene end by 1 base; junction bases not matched to a gene: 3. This CDR3 region has 14 residues. CDR1 SNHLY and CDR2 FYNNEI come from the germline V gene. CDR3 amino acids: CASSATSGSYEQYF. CDR3 bases: TGTGCCAGCAGTGCCACTAGCGGTTCCTACGAGCAGTACTTC.

The gene calls are TRBV7-9 and TRBJ2-2; D is perhaps TRBD1 (6 bases). The V end lost 5 bases, the J end lost 8 bases, and 15 bases lay between the germline ends. The germline V gene encodes CDR1 SEHNR and CDR2 FQNEAQ (reference sequence). The CDR3 has 14 amino acids. CDR3 bases: TGTGCCAGCAGCCACAGGGCCGCGGTGGGGGAGCTGTTTTTT. Amino acids: CASSHRAAVGELFF.

This clonotype has at least ten counts. The chain uses TRBV2 and TRBJ2-7; possible D gene TRBD1, 5 bases. Per germline, CDR1 SNHLY and CDR2 FYNNEI. This CDR3 spans 11 amino acids. Trimming left V 4 bases short and J 9 bases short, with 10 bases between. The DNA for the CDR3 is TGTGCCAGCAGTGTCCAGGGTGGGCAGTACTTC. Translation: CASSVQGGQYF.

This clonotype occurred once. The rearrangement uses TRBV15 and TRBJ1-6; unclear D gene. The germline CDR1 and CDR2 sequences are LNHNV and YYDKDF (reference sequence). V gave up 1 base and J gave up 1 base, with 8 bases separating them. This CDR3 contains 16 residues. The CDR3 DNA reads as TGTGCCACCAGCAGAGGGTCGGATTCCTATAATTCACCCCTCCACTTT. It encodes CATSRGSDSYNSPLHF.

This clonotype was seen once. V usage is TRBV2 and J usage is TRBJ2-5, with 8 nucleotides matching TRBD1. CDR3 length equals 16 residues. V lost 6 bases, J lost 5 bases, and 14 bases stayed unmatched. Germline V lookup: CDR1 SNHLY, CDR2 FYNNEI. The CDR3 coding sequence is TGTGCCAGCAGGTGGACAGGGTGGGACACCGGGGAGACCCAGTACTTC. Its protein is CASRWTGWDTGETQYF. Full variable domain (remainder filled in from reference TRBV2 and TRBJ2-5): EPEVTQTPSHQVTQMGQEVILRCVPISNHLYFYWYRQILGQKVEFLVSFYNNEISEKSEIFDDQFSVERPDGSNFTLKIRSTKLEDSAMYFCASRWTGWDTGETQYFGPGTRLLVL.

This sequence joins TRBV29-1 and TRBJ1-1; possibly TRBD1 for D (5 bases). This CDR3 region has 13 residues. Trimming took 3 bases from V and 3 from J, leaving 11 bases between them. The germline V gene encodes CDR1 SQVTM and CDR2 ANQGSEA. CDR3 residues: CSVDVGQYTEAFF. CDR3 sequence (DNA): TGCAGCGTTGACGTGGGGCAGTACACTGAAGCTTTCTTT.

Concerning this clonotype: One end of the junction varies from germline; a read error may be responsible. The chain carries TRBV10-1 and TRBJ1-5, with unresolved D. This CDR3 is built from 14 residues. The germline CDR1 and CDR2 sequences are WNHNN and SYGVQD (reference sequence). CDR3: CASSPVRLGQPQHF. Here the CDR3 DNA reads TGTGCCAGCAGTCCAGTCCGCCTGGGTCAGCCCCAGCATTTT.

This clonotype was recorded at least ten times. The chain is built from TRBV7-9 and TRBJ1-3, with D unclear. The CDR3 runs to 13 residues. The germline gives CDR1 SEHNR, CDR2 FQNEAQ (reference sequence). Trimming removed 5 bases from V and 3 bases from J, with 8 bases in between. The CDR3 DNA is TGTGCCAGCAGCCCAGGTTATGGAAACACCATATATTTT. This sequence encodes CASSPGYGNTIYF.

This clonotype was observed many times. The gene calls are TRBV7-9 and TRBJ1-2; D is unclear. This CDR3 spans 14 amino acids. In germline, CDR1 is SEHNR, CDR2 FQNEAQ (reference sequence). V gave up 6 bases and J gave up 2 bases, with 13 bases separating them. The CDR3 reads CASSPITVNYGYTF. The CDR3 DNA sequence: TGTGCCAGCAGTCCGATAACAGTAAACTATGGCTACACCTTC.

The rearrangement links TRBV5-4 to TRBJ2-7; D is tentatively TRBD1 or TRBD2 (5 bases each). The CDR3 has 13 amino acids. V shed 5 bases and J shed 2 bases, with 11 bases lying between them. Germline V gene lookup returns CDR1 SGHNT and CDR2 YYREEE (reference sequence). CDR3 DNA sequence: TGTGCCAGCAGTAAGGGACGGCCCTACGAGCAGTACTTC. Translation gives CASSKGRPYEQYF.

This clonotype occurred once. The J gene is TRBJ2-5, the V gene TRBV2; D possibly corresponds to TRBD2 (5 bases). Germline assignment: CDR1 SNHLY and CDR2 FYNNEI. CDR3 length equals 15 residues. Between the trimmed V and J ends, which lost 6 bases and 5 bases, there was a span of 19 bases. CDR3 DNA: TGTGCCAGCAGCTTCCAGGACTCCCCCCGGGAGACCCAGTACTTC. Protein product: CASSFQDSPRETQYF.

The rearrangement joins TRBV7-2 to TRBJ1-6; no definite D call. The V and J ends lost 3 bases and 10 bases respectively, with 10 bases between them. This CDR3 is built from 13 residues. Germline V lookup: CDR1 SGHTA, CDR2 FQGNSA. Here the CDR3 reads CASSLVGYSPLHF. CDR3 DNA sequence: TGTGCCAGCAGCTTGGTAGGGTACTCACCCCTCCACTTT.

V is TRBV7-9 and J is TRBJ1-1; possible D gene TRBD1, 6 bases. The CDR3 has 14 amino acids. The germline CDR1 and CDR2 sequences are SEHNR and FQNEAQ (reference sequence). Trimming removed 4 bases at V and 3 bases at J, with 12 bases between. The CDR3 DNA reads TGTGCCAGCAGCTCGCAGGGGAGGCACACTGAAGCTTTCTTT. Translated: CASSSQGRHTEAFF.

This sequence joins TRBV12-3 or TRBV12-4 and TRBJ1-5; D is ambiguous. The CDR3 sequence is 12 residues long. Deletions cut 7 bases from V and 6 bases from J, with 10 bases between. CDR3 in amino acids: CASNEVGQPQHF. In nucleotides, the CDR3 is TGTGCCAGCAACGAAGTGGGTCAGCCCCAGCATTTT.

A few counts support this clonotype. The chain is built from TRBV9 and TRBJ2-5; no firm D call. The CDR3 length is 12 residues. The V gene's germline CDR1 is SGDLS and CDR2 YYNGEE. V was cut by 5 bases and J by 5 bases, with 10 bases left in between. CDR3 residues: CASSADWETQYF. CDR3 nucleotides: TGTGCCAGCAGTGCAGATTGGGAGACCCAGTACTTC.

This clonotype came up many times. The chain is built from TRBV29-1 and TRBJ1-5; D remains unclear. The V and J ends lost 8 bases and 3 bases respectively, with 14 bases between them. Germline lookup yields CDR1 SQVTM and CDR2 ANQGSEA. The CDR3 loop spans 13 amino acids. In DNA form, the CDR3 reads TGCAGCCCGGGCGAGGGAGACAATCAGCCCCAGCATTTT. Its translation: CSPGEGDNQPQHF.

Remarks on this clonotype: At one end the junction does not follow the germline gene, possibly because of a read error. The CDR3 DNA sequence: TGCGCCAGCAGCCAAAGGACTAGCGGGGTCTACGAGCAGTACTTC. Its protein is CASSQRTSGVYEQYF. V gene TRBV7-3 combines with J gene TRBJ2-7; TRBD2 matches at 12 bases. CDR3 length: 15 amino acids. The germline gives CDR1 SGHTA, CDR2 FQGTGA.

This clonotype was seen a handful of times. The rearrangement uses TRBV19 and TRBJ2-7, with 9 nucleotides matching TRBD2. The junction had 3 bases not matched to a gene; V was cut back by 4 bases and J by 2 bases. The CDR3 is made up of 14 amino acids. Germline lookup yields CDR1 LNHDA and CDR2 SQIVND (reference sequence). This CDR3 is CASSKASGTYEQYF. The CDR3 coding sequence is TGTGCCAGTAGTAAGGCTAGCGGGACCTACGAGCAGTACTTC.

This clonotype came up many times. The J gene is TRBJ2-6, the V gene TRBV29-1, with D hard to call. V lost 7 bases and J 2 bases, leaving 9 bases between the germline ends. Germline loops: CDR1 SQVTM, CDR2 ANQGSEA. The CDR3 loop spans 13 amino acids. DNA for the CDR3: TGCAGCGCACGAGATACTGGGGCCAACGTCCTGACTTTC. It encodes CSARDTGANVLTF. Filled out from reference TRBV29-1 and TRBJ2-6, the complete variable domain reads SAVISQKPSRDICQRGTSLTIQCQVDSQVTMMFWYRQQPGQSLTLIATANQGSEATYESGFVIDKFPISRPNLTFSTLTVSNMSPEDSSIYLCSARDTGANVLTFGAGSRLTVL.

This clonotype was seen a few times. The V gene is TRBV7-3, the J gene TRBJ2-5; D not certain. Per the germline V gene, CDR1 is SGHTA and CDR2 is FQGTGA. V dropped 7 bases and J dropped 2 bases, with 17 bases sitting between them. This CDR3 spans 15 amino acids. CDR3 sequence: CASKVGARRQETQYF. In nucleotides, the CDR3 is TGTGCCAGCAAGGTGGGCGCGAGAAGGCAAGAGACCCAGTACTTC.

The CDR3 is CASSVAENTIYF. The CDR3 DNA follows: TGTGCCAGCAGCGTAGCTGAAAACACCATATATTTT. The V call is TRBV9, the J call TRBJ1-3; D remains unclear. Trimming removed 0 bases from V and 6 bases from J, with 4 bases in between. Looked up from germline, CDR1 is SGDLS and CDR2 is YYNGEE. This CDR3 is built from 12 residues.

V is TRBV11-2 and J is TRBJ1-3; D perhaps matches TRBD1 (5 bases). The CDR3 sequence is 16 residues long. The V end lost 6 bases, the J end lost 0 bases, and 15 bases lay between the germline ends. Germline V gene sequence: CDR1 SGHAT, CDR2 FQNNGV. Here the CDR3 DNA reads TGTGCCAGCAGTCAGACAGCTACCGACTCTGGAAACACCATATATTTT. This encodes CASSQTATDSGNTIYF.

DNA of the CDR3: TGTGCCAGCAGCGGGTGGGCAGAGCAAAACACCATATATTTT. Translation: CASSGWAEQNTIYF. The V call is TRBV9, the J call TRBJ1-3; no firm D call. Germline CDR1 is SGDLS and CDR2 is YYNGEE. CDR3 length equals 14 residues. V was shortened by 3 bases and J by 6 bases, with 13 bases between the two germline ends. The variable domain in full, completed from reference TRBV9 and TRBJ1-3, reads DSGVTQTPKHLITATGQRVTLRCSPRSGDLSVYWYQQSLDQGLQFLIQYYNGEERAKGNILERFSAQQFPDLHSELNLSSLELGDSALYFCASSGWAEQNTIYFGEGSWLTVV.